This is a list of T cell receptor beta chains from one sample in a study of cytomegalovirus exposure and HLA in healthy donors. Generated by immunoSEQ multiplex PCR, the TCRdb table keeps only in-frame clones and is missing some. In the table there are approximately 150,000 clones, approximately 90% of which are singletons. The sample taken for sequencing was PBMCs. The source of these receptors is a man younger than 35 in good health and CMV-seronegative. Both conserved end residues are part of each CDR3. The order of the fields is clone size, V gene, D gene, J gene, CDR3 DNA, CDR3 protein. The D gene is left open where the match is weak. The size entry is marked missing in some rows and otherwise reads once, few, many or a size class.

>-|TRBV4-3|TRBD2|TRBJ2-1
TGCGCCAGCAGCCCATGGACTAGCGGGGCCCACAATGAGCAGTTCTTC
CASSPWTSGAHNEQFF
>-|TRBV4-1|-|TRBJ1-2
TGCGCCAGCAGCCAAGATCTTCGGGGGGCGGGGGGTGGCTACACCTTC
CASSQDLRGAGGGYTF
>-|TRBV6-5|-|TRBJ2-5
TGTGCCAGCAGTTCTGGGGGCAGGGAGACCCAGTACTTC
CASSSGGRETQYF
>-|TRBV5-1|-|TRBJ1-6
TGCGCCAGCAGCTCGGCCGAACAGGGAAGATATAATTCACCCCTCCACTTT
CASSSAEQGRYNSPLHF
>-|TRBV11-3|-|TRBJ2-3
TGTGCCAGCAGCTTGCAGGGGACAGATACGCAGTATTTT
CASSLQGTDTQYF
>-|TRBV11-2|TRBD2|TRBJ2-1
TGTGCCAGCGGGTTAGCGGGAGGTAATGAGCAGTTCTTC
CASGLAGGNEQFF
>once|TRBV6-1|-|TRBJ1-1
TGTGCCAGCAGTGAAGCAGGGGCTGAAGCTTTCTTT
CASSEAGAEAFF
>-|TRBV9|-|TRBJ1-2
TGTGCCAGAAAGGGGACACAAGTTAGAAACTATGGCTACACCTTC
CARKGTQVRNYGYTF
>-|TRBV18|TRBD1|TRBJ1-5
TGTGCCAGCTCACCACCGGGACAGCCCAATCAGCCCCAGCATTTT
CASSPPGQPNQPQHF
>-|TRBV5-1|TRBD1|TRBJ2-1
TGCGCCAGCAGCCCGCGGACAGGGGGCCAACGGAATGAGCAGTTCTTC
CASSPRTGGQRNEQFF
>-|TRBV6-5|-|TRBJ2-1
TGTGCCAGCAGTCCAGGGGTCGAGCAGTTCTTC
CASSPGVEQFF
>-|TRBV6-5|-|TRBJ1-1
TGTGCCAGCAGCCGACGGGACACTAACACTGAAGCTTTCTTT
CASSRRDTNTEAFF
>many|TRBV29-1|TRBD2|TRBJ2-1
TGCAGCGTTGACTTCACGGGCGGGGGGGCCAGTGAGCAGTTCTTC
CSVDFTGGGASEQFF
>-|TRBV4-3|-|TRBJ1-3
TGCGCCAGCAGCCAAGAACGGGTCGGTGGAAACACCATATATTTT
CASSQERVGGNTIYF
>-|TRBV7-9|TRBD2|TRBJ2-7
TGTGCCAGCAGCTTAAGTCTAGCGGGGGACTACGAGCAGTACTTC
CASSLSLAGDYEQYF
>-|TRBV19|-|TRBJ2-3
TGTGCCAGTAGCTCCGGGGATACGCAGTATTTT
CASSSGDTQYF
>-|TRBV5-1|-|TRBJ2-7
TGCGCCAGCAGCGAACTCTCCTACGAGCAGTACTTC
CASSELSYEQYF
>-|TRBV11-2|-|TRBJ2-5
TGTGCCAGCAGTCGAGTTCCAGGGCAGGGAGAGACCCAGTACTTC
CASSRVPGQGETQYF
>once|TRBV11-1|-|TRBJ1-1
TGTGCCAGCAGCACCTATCGGAGCCAGCACGGTATGAACACTGAAGCTTTCTTT
CASSTYRSQHGMNTEAFF
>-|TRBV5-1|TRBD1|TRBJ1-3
TGCGCCAGCAGCACGGGACAGGCTCTCTCTGGAAACACCATATATTTT
CASSTGQALSGNTIYF
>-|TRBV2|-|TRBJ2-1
TGTGCCAGCAGTGAACGGGCAGGGGCGGCTTACAATGAGCAGTTCTTC
CASSERAGAAYNEQFF
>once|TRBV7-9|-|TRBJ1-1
TGTGCCAGCACCAATCACCGGGGGTGGGGCGGTAACACTGAAGCTTTCTTT
CASTNHRGWGGNTEAFF
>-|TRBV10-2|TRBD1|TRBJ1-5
TGCGCCAGCAGTGAGTGGGGAGCCGACAGGGGATCTGTTTACCAGCCCCAGCATTTT
CASSEWGADRGSVYQPQHF
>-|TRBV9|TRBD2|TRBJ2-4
TGTGCCAGCAGCGTAGGCGGGGGGTCCGCTCTAGCCAAAAACATTCAGTACTTC
CASSVGGGSALAKNIQYF
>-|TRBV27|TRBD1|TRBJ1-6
TGTGCCAGCAGTCCCACAGGGGTGTACAATTCACCCCTCCACTTT
CASSPTGVYNSPLHF
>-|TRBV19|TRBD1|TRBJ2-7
TGTGCCAGTAGTTTCGTGGGACAGGGAATCTACGAGCAGTACTTC
CASSFVGQGIYEQYF
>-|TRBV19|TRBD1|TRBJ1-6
TGTGCCAGTAGAATCTCCGGGACAGGGGGTGGTTCACCCCTCCACTTT
CASRISGTGGGSPLHF
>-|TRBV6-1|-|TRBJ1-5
TGTGCCAGCAGTGAAGCGGGGAAAGGGGTGTATCAGCCCCAGCATTTT
CASSEAGKGVYQPQHF
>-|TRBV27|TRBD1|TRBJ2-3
TGTGCCAGCAGGAGCGGGGACAGGGGCACAGATACGCAGTATTTT
CASRSGDRGTDTQYF
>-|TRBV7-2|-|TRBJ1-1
TGTGCCAGCAGCTTAGCGGCAGGTCGTATATTT
CASSLAAGRIF
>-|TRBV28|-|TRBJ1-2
TGTGCCAGCAGTTTACTTACAGGTACCTACACCTTC
CASSLLTGTYTF
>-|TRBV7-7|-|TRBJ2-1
TGTGCCAGCAGCTTAGCGCATTCTACCTACAATGAGCAGTTCTTC
CASSLAHSTYNEQFF
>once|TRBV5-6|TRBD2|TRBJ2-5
TGTGCCAGCAGCTCCGCGACTAGCGGGGGGTATTCCCAGTACTTC
CASSSATSGGYSQYF
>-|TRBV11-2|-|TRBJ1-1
TGTGCCAGCAGCCGACGGGGGACTGAAGCTTTCTTT
CASSRRGTEAFF
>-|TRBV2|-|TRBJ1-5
TGTGCCAGCAGTGTGGGCTTACCGAGCAATCAGCCCCAGCATTTT
CASSVGLPSNQPQHF
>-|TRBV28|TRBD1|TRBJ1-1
TGTGCCAGCAGAAAGACCCTAGGGGGCAGAGTGAGGAACACTGAAGCTTTCTTT
CASRKTLGGRVRNTEAFF
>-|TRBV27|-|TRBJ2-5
TGTGCCAGCAGTTTGCGTTGGCGCGAGGGAGAGACCCAGTACTTC
CASSLRWREGETQYF
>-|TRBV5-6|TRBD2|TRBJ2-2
TGTGCCAGCAGCCGGCGGACTAGCTACACCGGGGAGCTGTTTTTT
CASSRRTSYTGELFF
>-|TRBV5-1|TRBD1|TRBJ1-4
TGCGCCAGCAGCTCAGCGACAGGGGGAAGTGAAAAACTGTTTTTT
CASSSATGGSEKLFF
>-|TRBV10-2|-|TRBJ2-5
TGCGCCAGCAGTGAGATGGCAGGGTCGGAGACCCAGTACTTC
CASSEMAGSETQYF
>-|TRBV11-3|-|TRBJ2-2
TGTGCCAGCAGCTTAGGACAGACCGGGGAGCTGTTTTTT
CASSLGQTGELFF
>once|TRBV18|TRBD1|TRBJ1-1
TGTGCCAGCTCACCACATCTCCTGGGGACAGGGGACACTGAAGCTTTCTTT
CASSPHLLGTGDTEAFF
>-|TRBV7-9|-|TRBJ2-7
TGTGCCAGCAGTCCCGCGGGACTGAACTCCTACGAGCAGTACTTC
CASSPAGLNSYEQYF
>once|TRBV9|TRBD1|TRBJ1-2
TGTGCCAGCAGCGTAGCCGGGACAGCGCGCTATGGCTACACCTTC
CASSVAGTARYGYTF
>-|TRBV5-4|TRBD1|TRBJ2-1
TGTGCCAGCAGCTCGGGACAGGGAGCCTACAATGAGCAGTTCTTC
CASSSGQGAYNEQFF
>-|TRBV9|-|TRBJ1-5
TGTGCCAGCAGCGTTCAGGGGTTGGAAGGACAGCCCCAGCATTTT
CASSVQGLEGQPQHF
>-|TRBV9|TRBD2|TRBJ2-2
TGTGCCAGCAGCGTATTAGCGACTAGCGGGGGCCACACCGGGGAGCTGTTTTTT
CASSVLATSGGHTGELFF
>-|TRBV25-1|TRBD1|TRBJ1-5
TGTGCCAGCAGGCCCGGGACAGACCCGAATCAGCCCCAGCATTTT
CASRPGTDPNQPQHF
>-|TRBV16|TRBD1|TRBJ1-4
TGTGCCAGCAGTTCGACAGGGACGGTTGAGGGGAAACTGTTTTTT
CASSSTGTVEGKLFF
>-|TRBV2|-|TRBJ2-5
TGTGCCAGCAGTGCGAATGCGGGGCCCGGCAGGGAGACCCAGTACTTC
CASSANAGPGRETQYF
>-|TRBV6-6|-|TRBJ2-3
TGTGCCAGCAGTGCCTCTCTGCGCGGGGTCACAGATACGCAGTATTTT
CASSASLRGVTDTQYF
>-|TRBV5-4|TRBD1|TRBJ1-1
TGTGCCAGCAGCTGGACCGGGACAGGGGTTACTGAAGCTTTCTTT
CASSWTGTGVTEAFF
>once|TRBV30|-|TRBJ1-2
TGTGCCTGGAGCGGAGTCGGGGGACGGAACTATGGCTACACCTTC
CAWSGVGGRNYGYTF